The 28 T cell receptor beta chains given below trace back to one sample, sequenced in a study of cytotoxic CD8 clonotypes in ibrutinib-treated CLL. TCRdb keeps only in-frame clones here, not all; method: immunoSEQ multiplex PCR. Among about 22,000 clones listed, around 72% were seen once. The source material was PBMCs, sampled before ibrutinib treatment. The source is a human donor with chronic lymphocytic leukemia.

The V call is TRBV7-8, the J call TRBJ1-2; weak D call: TRBD1 (6 bases). V was shortened by 7 bases and J by 3 bases, with 15 bases between the two germline ends. CDR1 and CDR2 from the germline V gene are SGHVS and FQNEAQ. This CDR3 contains 14 residues. The CDR3 region has the DNA TGTGCCAGCACCAAAACAGGGATTGACTATGGCTACACCTTC. This encodes CASTKTGIDYGYTF.

The V and J genes are TRBV5-1 and TRBJ2-2; possible D gene TRBD2, 6 bases. Trimming pared 7 bases from V and 1 base from J, leaving 8 bases between. This CDR3 region has 13 residues. The germline gives CDR1 SGHRS, CDR2 YFSETQ. CDR3 sequence reads: CASGRGNTGELFF. The CDR3 DNA follows: TGCGCCAGCGGGCGGGGGAACACCGGGGAGCTGTTTTTT.

This chain connects TRBV5-6 to TRBJ1-5, with 7 positions matching TRBD1. With V trimmed by 2 bases and J by 8 bases, 7 bases remained unmatched. This CDR3 spans 14 amino acids. Germline assignment: CDR1 SGHDT and CDR2 YYEEEE. The CDR3 protein is CASSFGTEIKPQHF. CDR3 nucleotides: TGTGCCAGCAGCTTCGGGACAGAAATCAAGCCCCAGCATTTT.

The J gene is TRBJ2-6, the V gene TRBV7-3, with 7 positions matching TRBD2. This CDR3 is 18 amino acids long. V trimming: 3 bases; J trimming: 0 bases; junction bases outside the gene matches: 8. Germline loops: CDR1 SGHTA, CDR2 FQGTGA. The CDR3 DNA follows: TGTGCCAGCAGCTTGTTTCTAGCGGCCCACTCTGGGGCCAACGTCCTGACTTTC. Translation gives CASSLFLAAHSGANVLTF.

This chain connects TRBV7-3 to TRBJ1-1, with TRBD1 as a possible D gene (5 bases). CDR1 and CDR2 (germline): SGHTA, FQGTGA. This CDR3 comprises 14 residues. Trimming stripped 3 bases from V and 6 bases from J, with 14 bases between. The CDR3 loop reads CASSFGGFDAEAFF. Written as DNA, the CDR3 is TGTGCCAGCAGCTTTGGGGGATTCGACGCTGAAGCTTTCTTT.

The V call is TRBV6-5, the J call TRBJ2-3; TRBD2 agrees at 10 bases. Germline CDR1 and CDR2: MNHEY and SVGAGI. V shed 6 bases, J shed 6 bases, and the junction held 9 bases outside the gene matches. The CDR3 totals 15 residues. CDR3 coding DNA: TGTGCCAGCAGACAAGCGGGAGGGCCGCCCGATACGCAGTATTTT. This translates into CASRQAGGPPDTQYF.

The genes are TRBV6-4 and TRBJ1-2; 10 bases line up with TRBD1. Germline lookup yields CDR1 MRHNA and CDR2 SNTAGT. The CDR3 has 14 amino acids. Trimming cost V 6 bases and J 7 bases; bases outside gene matches: 8. CDR3 DNA: TGTGCCAGCAGACCGGGACAGGGGACCATTGGCTACACCTTC. This sequence encodes CASRPGQGTIGYTF.

This clone was seen only a few times. The chain has TRBV4-1 and TRBJ1-2; no clear D. V shed 1 base and J shed 7 bases, with 10 bases lying between them. Germline V gene data show CDR1 as MGHRA and CDR2 as YSYEKL. The CDR3 sequence is 13 residues long. CDR3 in amino acids: CASSQVIVGGYTF. CDR3 coding DNA: TGCGCCAGCAGCCAAGTTATCGTGGGTGGCTACACCTTC.

The gene calls are TRBV5-1 and TRBJ1-2, with 10 bases aligning to TRBD1. Germline V CDR1 and CDR2: SGHRS, YFSETQ. The CDR3 covers 19 residues. V was clipped by 0 bases and J by 3 bases; unmatched bases: 14. CDR3 sequence reads: CASSLVPNSPGTGDYGYTF. Here the CDR3 DNA reads TGCGCCAGCAGCTTGGTGCCTAATTCACCCGGGACAGGGGACTATGGCTACACCTTC.

The rearrangement joins TRBV18 to TRBJ2-5, with 8 bases identical to TRBD2. There are 15 residues in the CDR3. The V segment lost 4 bases and the J segment 5 bases; nucleotides outside the gene matches: 9. Germline V gene data show CDR1 as KGHSH and CDR2 as LQKENI. The CDR3: CASSLSGVPGETQYF. Here the CDR3 DNA reads TGTGCCAGCTCACTTAGCGGGGTCCCAGGGGAGACCCAGTACTTC. Looking up the rest from reference TRBV18 and TRBJ2-5 gives the full variable domain: NAGVMQNPRHLVRRRGQEARLRCSPMKGHSHVYWYRQLPEEGLKFMVYLQKENIIDESGMPKERFSAEFPKEGPSILRIQQVVRGDSAAYFCASSLSGVPGETQYFGPGTRLLVL.

V is TRBV28 and J is TRBJ2-1, with 10 bases lining up with TRBD1. This CDR3 is 16 amino acids long. Per germline, CDR1 MDHEN and CDR2 SYDVKM. V lost 6 bases, J lost 5 bases, and 10 bases stayed unmatched. The CDR3 here is CASRPLLGTGDNEQFF. As DNA, the CDR3 is TGTGCCAGCAGGCCGTTACTTGGGACAGGGGACAATGAGCAGTTCTTC.

This chain connects TRBV4-2 to TRBJ2-3; possibly TRBD1 for D (5 bases). This CDR3 is built from 18 residues. V lost 2 bases and J 4 bases, leaving 22 bases between the germline ends. The germline gives CDR1 LGHNA, CDR2 YNFKEQ. The CDR3 nucleotides read TGTGCCAGCAGCCAAAACGTCCTGGGGCAGGTACGGGCAGATACGCAGTATTTT. It translates to CASSQNVLGQVRADTQYF.

The chain recombines TRBV21-1 with TRBJ1-5. TRBV21-1 counts as a pseudogene. The CDR3 spans 12 residues. The CDR3 sequence: CASSNRDGAQHF. CDR3 nucleotides: TGTGCCAGCAGCAACCGGGACGGGGCCCAGCATTTT.

The chain uses TRBV2 and TRBJ1-2; D might be TRBD1 (5 bases). V lost 4 bases, J lost 7 bases, and 13 bases lay in between. The CDR3 loop spans 13 amino acids. Per germline, CDR1 SNHLY and CDR2 FYNNEI. CDR3 DNA sequence: TGTGCCAGCAGTGCATCAGGGTTCCTTGGCTACACCTTC. It encodes CASSASGFLGYTF.

The chain links TRBV30 to TRBJ2-1; no definite D call. Between the trimmed V and J ends, which lost 2 bases and 7 bases, there was a span of 12 bases. The germline V gene has CDR1 GTSNPN and CDR2 SVGIG (reference sequence). The CDR3 spans 13 residues. CDR3 nucleotide sequence: TGTGCCTGGAGTCTGCTCCGGGTGAATGAGCAGTTCTTC. It translates to CAWSLLRVNEQFF.

This clone was observed a single time. The chain joins TRBV10-1 to TRBJ1-5; D remains unclear. Germline loops: CDR1 WNHNN, CDR2 SYGVQD (reference sequence). The CDR3 consists of 14 residues. Trimming removed 8 bases from V and 5 bases from J, with 16 bases in between. The CDR3 bases are TGCGCCAGCCGAGGCCCTCACGAGGATCAGCCCCAGCATTTT. Amino acids: CASRGPHEDQPQHF.

The CDR3: CASSRVGGYGYTF. In DNA, the CDR3 is TGTGCCAGCAGCCGCGTCGGGGGGTACGGCTACACCTTC. V usage is TRBV5-4 and J usage is TRBJ1-2; perhaps TRBD1 as D (5 bases). The CDR3 runs 13 residues. Germline assignment: CDR1 SGHNT and CDR2 YYREEE (reference sequence). V was pared by 4 bases and J by 8 bases, with 15 bases between.

The rearrangement uses TRBV6-4 and TRBJ2-2; TRBD1 might be the D (5 bases). V was pared by 5 bases and J by 4 bases, with 20 bases between. This CDR3 comprises 17 residues. Germline CDR1 and CDR2: MRHNA and SNTAGT. The CDR3 loop is CASSRGRLERGTGELFF. CDR3 nucleotides: TGTGCCAGCAGTAGGGGCAGACTCGAGCGCGGCACCGGGGAGCTGTTTTTT.

The CDR3 loop is CASSESRGRTYEQYF. Written as DNA, the CDR3 is TGCGCCAGCAGTGAGTCACGCGGACGAACCTACGAGCAGTACTTC. The chain employs TRBV10-2 and TRBJ2-7; D remains unclear. CDR1 WSHSY and CDR2 SAAADI come from the germline V gene. The CDR3 length is 15 residues. Trimming pared 0 bases from V and 2 bases from J, leaving 11 bases between.

CDR3: CASSLSPSGVEEDTQYF. CDR3 DNA sequence: TGTGCCAGCAGTTTAAGCCCGAGCGGGGTCGAAGAAGATACGCAGTATTTT. J is TRBJ2-3 and V is TRBV6-4, with 7 bases matching TRBD2. The J segment lost 5 bases and the V segment lost 5 bases, leaving 16 bases of the junction unmatched. Germline V gene lookup returns CDR1 MRHNA and CDR2 SNTAGT. This CDR3 region has 17 residues.

CDR3 nucleotides: TGTGCCAGTAGTATAGATGTGCCCCAGGGGGCGGGCACTGAAGCTTTCTTT. As protein: CASSIDVPQGAGTEAFF. The gene calls are TRBV19 and TRBJ1-1, with 8 nucleotides matching TRBD1. Germline V lookup: CDR1 LNHDA, CDR2 SQIVND (reference sequence). This CDR3 spans 17 amino acids. The V segment lost 0 bases and the J segment 4 bases; nucleotides outside the gene matches: 10. Looking up the rest from reference TRBV19 and TRBJ1-1 gives the full variable domain: DGGITQSPKYLFRKEGQNVTLSCEQNLNHDAMYWYRQDPGQGLRLIYYSQIVNDFQKGDIAEGYSVSREKKESFPLTVTSAQKNPTAFYLCASSIDVPQGAGTEAFFGQGTRLTVV.

This chain links TRBV5-1 with TRBJ2-1, with 10 bases identical to TRBD2. CDR3 length: 15 amino acids. Germline V gives CDR1 SGHRS, CDR2 YFSETQ. The ends lost 4 bases at V and 0 bases at J; junction bases unmatched: 1. CDR3 in amino acids: CASSPSGSSYNEQFF. In DNA, the CDR3 is TGCGCCAGCAGCCCTAGCGGGAGCTCCTACAATGAGCAGTTCTTC.

The chain joins TRBV28 to TRBJ2-1; a weak D match, TRBD2 (6 bases). This CDR3 is built from 13 residues. V was trimmed by 7 bases and J by 2 bases, leaving 9 bases between them. Germline CDR1 is MDHEN and CDR2 is SYDVKM. The CDR3 DNA follows: TGTGCCAGCACCGCGGGAACCTACAATGAGCAGTTCTTC. Its translation: CASTAGTYNEQFF.

V is TRBV11-2 and J is TRBJ1-3; D unresolved. V was cut by 1 base and J by 0 bases, with 7 bases left in between. The CDR3 runs 15 residues. Germline V gives CDR1 SGHAT, CDR2 FQNNGV. Here the CDR3 DNA reads TGTGCCAGCAGCTTAGGGGCAGGCTCTGGAAACACCATATATTTT. It is translated as CASSLGAGSGNTIYF.

This chain joins TRBV7-8 and TRBJ1-6, with 7 bases lining up with TRBD1. Per the germline V gene, CDR1 is SGHVS and CDR2 is FQNEAQ. This CDR3 comprises 17 residues. V gave up 2 bases and J gave up 7 bases; unmatched junction bases: 11. This CDR3 is CASSLRGGDSLNSPLHF. The CDR3, as DNA: TGTGCCAGCAGCTTAAGGGGGGGGGACAGTTTGAATTCACCCCTCCACTTT.

This sequence joins TRBV6-1 and TRBJ2-7; D is uncertain. With 2 bases removed from V and 0 bases from J, the gap between germline ends came to 8 bases. CDR3 length: 14 residues. CDR1 and CDR2 (germline): MNHNS, SASEGT. In nucleotides, the CDR3 is TGTGCCAGCAGTGAAAGGGCCCTCTCCTACGAGCAGTACTTC. Protein sequence: CASSERALSYEQYF.

The chain joins TRBV9 to TRBJ2-1; 8 nucleotides match TRBD2. Germline values: CDR1 SGDLS, CDR2 YYNGEE. The CDR3 consists of 14 residues. After removal of 1 base from V and 7 bases from J, the junction contained 4 bases not matched to a gene. CDR3 in DNA: TGTGCCAGCAGCGTATATATAGCGGGGAATGAGCAGTTCTTC. It specifies CASSVYIAGNEQFF. The full variable domain, with the rest looked up from reference TRBV9 and TRBJ2-1, is DSGVTQTPKHLITATGQRVTLRCSPRSGDLSVYWYQQSLDQGLQFLIQYYNGEERAKGNILERFSAQQFPDLHSELNLSSLELGDSALYFCASSVYIAGNEQFFGPGTRLTVL.

V gene TRBV18 combines with J gene TRBJ1-2; D remains unclear. V was cut by 3 bases and J by 2 bases, with 13 bases left in between. Per the germline V gene, CDR1 is KGHSH and CDR2 is LQKENI. The CDR3 runs 15 residues. The CDR3 reads CASSPSGIRNYGYTF. The CDR3 nucleotides read TGTGCCAGCTCACCCTCGGGAATTCGGAACTATGGCTACACCTTC.